This T cell receptor (beta chain) was captured in a study of type 1 regulatory T cells. Study details: An in vitro protocol generated T-allo10, a Tr1-enriched, alloantigen-specific CD4 T cell product.

This clonotype was seen a few times. TCRdb passed the reads through MiXCR, listing each CDR3 protein once. Of some 18,000 distinct CDR3 sequences in the sample, 10% to 13% were seen once. The CDR3 runs to 15 residues. From germline, CDR1 is LNHDA and CDR2 SQIVND (reference sequence). With 4 bases removed from V and 3 bases from J, the gap between germline ends came to 13 bases. Sequenced material: CD4+ T cells, either the whole sample or a sorted fraction (not recorded which). This receptor was obtained from a human donor in good health. This chain connects TRBV19 to TRBJ1-5, with TRBD1 as a possible D gene (5 bases). DNA for the CDR3: TGTGCCAGTAGTACCTTGGGGGGGGACAATCAGCCCCAGCATTTT. As protein: CASSTLGGDNQPQHF.